These 30 T cell receptor beta chains originate from one sample sequenced in a study of blood T cell repertoires in COVID-19 (dated by TCRdb to 2020 to 2022). Libraries were prepared through the immunoSEQ multiplex PCR assay. This is the immuneACCESS table as TCRdb keeps it, with only in-frame sequences that have V and J called. A part of the clones is gone; compared with another copy, unresolved V genes explain less than half, and the rest is unexplained. The sample table contains under 300,000 clones; only one count was recorded for approximately 79% of them. The ten largest account for 4% to 4.5% of the sample. The sequenced material came from peripheral blood. The receptors derive from a woman aged 40 to 50 with active or convalescent COVID-19.

The chain links TRBV5-1 to TRBJ1-2, with 7 nucleotides matching TRBD1. CDR3 length: 15 amino acids. Germline V gene lookup returns CDR1 SGHRS and CDR2 YFSETQ. Germline trimming cut 3 bases from V and 1 base from J; bases unmatched to any gene: 6. The CDR3 DNA reads TGCGCCAGCAGCTCCGGGACAGCGATTAACTATGGCTACACCTTC. This encodes CASSSGTAINYGYTF.

This rearrangement joins TRBV5-1 to TRBJ1-2; D perhaps matches TRBD1 (5 bases). Trimming left V 2 bases short and J 2 bases short, with 7 bases between. In germline, CDR1 is SGHRS, CDR2 YFSETQ. This CDR3 contains 13 residues. The CDR3 DNA follows: TGCGCCAGCAGCTTACAGGACAACTATGGCTACACCTTC. Protein sequence: CASSLQDNYGYTF.

The rearrangement links TRBV7-9 to TRBJ1-4; TRBD1 matches 9 bases. CDR3 size: 14 residues. With V trimmed by 5 bases and J by 8 bases, 6 bases remained unmatched. Germline lookup yields CDR1 SEHNR and CDR2 FQNEAQ (reference sequence). Written as DNA, the CDR3 is TGTGCCAGCAGCCCGACAGGGGGTCAGGAAAAACTGTTTTTT. Amino acid sequence: CASSPTGGQEKLFF.

The chain recombines TRBV6-5 with TRBJ2-7, with 9 bases identical to TRBD1. Germline-derived CDR1 and CDR2 are MNHEY and SVGAGI. The CDR3 consists of 15 residues. The V and J ends lost 2 bases and 5 bases, in that order; junction bases with no gene match: 7. This CDR3 is CASSYAGQGTDEQYF. CDR3 DNA: TGTGCCAGCAGTTACGCGGGACAGGGAACGGACGAGCAGTACTTC.

The genes are TRBV29-1 and TRBJ2-1; 8 bases are shared with TRBD1. The V segment lost 5 bases and the J segment 2 bases; nucleotides outside the gene matches: 11. Germline lookup yields CDR1 SQVTM and CDR2 ANQGSEA. This CDR3 comprises 16 residues. The CDR3 loop reads CSVQKGAGGPYNEQFF. The CDR3 DNA follows: TGCAGCGTTCAAAAAGGGGCAGGGGGCCCCTACAATGAGCAGTTCTTC.

The chain combines TRBV7-2 with TRBJ2-3, with D perhaps matching TRBD2 (6 bases). V was trimmed by 2 bases and J by 5 bases, leaving 8 bases between them. Germline-derived CDR1 and CDR2 are SGHTA and FQGNSA. The CDR3 has 13 amino acids. The CDR3 protein is CASSLPRGDTQYF. CDR3 DNA: TGTGCCAGCAGCTTACCGCGGGGAGATACGCAGTATTTT. Full variable domain (outside the CDR3, taken from reference TRBV7-2 and TRBJ2-3): GAGVSQSPSNKVTEKGKDVELRCDPISGHTALYWYRQSLGQGLEFLIYFQGNSAPDKSGLPSDRFSAERTGGSVSTLTIQRTQQEDSAVYLCASSLPRGDTQYFGPGTRLTVL.

The rearrangement uses TRBV5-1 and TRBJ1-3, with 7 bases fitting TRBD1. With 2 bases clipped from V and 3 bases from J, the junction kept 5 bases outside the gene matches. CDR1 and CDR2 from the germline V gene are SGHRS and YFSETQ. The CDR3 is 15 residues long. The CDR3 DNA reads as TGCGCCAGCAGCTTCTCCGGGACAGATGGAAACACCATATATTTT. Protein: CASSFSGTDGNTIYF. The full variable domain, rest sourced from reference TRBV5-1 and TRBJ1-3, is KAGVTQTPRYLIKTRGQQVTLSCSPISGHRSVSWYQQTPGQGLQFLFEYFSETQRNKGNFPGRFSGRQFSNSRSEMNVSTLELGDSALYLCASSFSGTDGNTIYFGEGSWLTVV.

This clone was seen only a few times. The rearrangement uses TRBV5-1 and TRBJ1-2; a weak D match, TRBD1 (6 bases). V lost 3 bases, J lost 1 base, and 13 bases lay in between. This CDR3 contains 15 residues. Germline CDR1 and CDR2: SGHRS and YFSETQ. CDR3 DNA sequence: TGCGCCAGCAGCTCCGACAGGACCTTTAACTATGGCTACACCTTC. Its protein is CASSSDRTFNYGYTF.

The chain links TRBV3-1 (or the pseudogene TRBV3-2) to TRBJ2-1; 7 bases agree with TRBD1. Germline V gives CDR1 LGHDT, CDR2 YNNKEL (reference sequence). CDR3 length: 15 residues. The V gene end was trimmed by 4 bases and the J gene end by 4 bases; junction bases not matched to a gene: 7. The CDR3 spells CASSPRQGPYNEQFF. The DNA for the CDR3 is TGTGCCAGCAGCCCCCGACAGGGCCCATACAATGAGCAGTTCTTC.

The chain links TRBV19 to TRBJ1-2; 7 nucleotides align to TRBD1. Germline V lookup: CDR1 LNHDA, CDR2 SQIVND (reference sequence). The junction had 12 bases not matched to a gene; V was cut back by 10 bases and J by 7 bases. The CDR3 spans 13 residues. The CDR3 loop is CATTGRGRRGYTF. CDR3 nucleotides: TGTGCCACCACGGGCAGGGGGAGGCGTGGCTACACCTTC.

V usage is TRBV6-5 and J usage is TRBJ2-7; D ambiguous. The germline V gene has CDR1 MNHEY and CDR2 SVGAGI. The CDR3 loop spans 13 amino acids. With 6 bases removed from V and 3 bases from J, the gap between germline ends came to 12 bases. The chain's CDR3 is CASSSRVFYEQYV. As DNA, the CDR3 is TGTGCCAGCAGCTCCCGGGTGTTCTACGAGCAGTACGTC.

V and J are TRBV27 and TRBJ2-7, with TRBD2 as a possible D gene (7 bases). CDR1 is MNHEY and CDR2 is SMNVEV in the germline V gene (reference sequence). This CDR3 spans 13 amino acids. V dropped 3 bases and J dropped 6 bases, with 12 bases sitting between them. CDR3 sequence (DNA): TGTGCCAGCAGTTTGGGGGGGGCCACCGAGCAGTACGTC. Translated, it gives CASSLGGATEQYV.

This clone was seen ten or more times. The chain employs TRBV19 and TRBJ1-2; D might be TRBD1 (5 bases). CDR3 size: 12 residues. In germline, CDR1 is LNHDA, CDR2 SQIVND (reference sequence). Trimming shortened V by 5 bases and J by 4 bases, and 8 bases separated the two germline ends. Written as DNA, the CDR3 is TGTGCCAGTAGTCCGACAGCCTATGGCTACACCTTC. Residues: CASSPTAYGYTF. Full variable domain (outside the CDR3, taken from reference TRBV19 and TRBJ1-2): DGGITQSPKYLFRKEGQNVTLSCEQNLNHDAMYWYRQDPGQGLRLIYYSQIVNDFQKGDIAEGYSVSREKKESFPLTVTSAQKNPTAFYLCASSPTAYGYTFGSGTRLTVV.

CDR3 DNA: TGTGCCAGCAGCGAAGGACAGGGGGCTCTCGGCTACACCTTC. This codes for CASSEGQGALGYTF. V is TRBV5-4 and J is TRBJ1-2, with 11 positions matching TRBD1. The CDR3 covers 14 residues. V shed 4 bases, J shed 8 bases, and the junction held 7 bases outside the gene matches. Looked up from germline, CDR1 is SGHNT and CDR2 is YYREEE (reference sequence).

This chain connects TRBV27 to TRBJ2-2; D might be TRBD1 (7 bases). This CDR3 comprises 16 residues. The V end was cut by 5 bases, the J end by 0 bases, with 13 bases between. CDR1 is MNHEY and CDR2 is SMNVEV in the germline V gene (reference sequence). The CDR3 nucleotides are TGTGCCAGCAGTCGGGACAGACTAGCGAACACCGGGGAGCTGTTTTTT. Translated: CASSRDRLANTGELFF.

The V gene is TRBV3-1 (or the pseudogene TRBV3-2), the J gene TRBJ1-2, with D unclear. CDR1 and CDR2 (germline): LGHDT, YNNKEL (reference sequence). This CDR3 has 15 amino acids. Trimming removed 0 bases from V and 7 bases from J, with 15 bases in between. The CDR3 DNA reads as TGTGCCAGCAGCCAAGAAGCGACGCGGAGGATTGGCTACACCTTC. Translated, it gives CASSQEATRRIGYTF.

The J gene is TRBJ2-2, the V gene TRBV7-9, with 9 bases lining up with TRBD2. Trimming removed 5 bases from V and 4 bases from J; junction bases left unmatched: 11. Germline V gene lookup returns CDR1 SEHNR and CDR2 FQNEAQ (reference sequence). The length of the CDR3 is 17 residues. This CDR3 reads CASSPWRERGATGELFF. CDR3 nucleotide sequence: TGTGCCAGCAGCCCCTGGCGGGAGCGGGGGGCCACCGGGGAGCTGTTTTTT.

V and J are TRBV5-6 and TRBJ1-1; 7 bases fit TRBD1. Germline V gene lookup returns CDR1 SGHDT and CDR2 YYEEEE. This CDR3 has 15 residues. V shed 4 bases, J shed 1 base, and the junction held 7 bases outside the gene matches. The CDR3 sequence is CASSLLDRKNTEAFF. CDR3 coding DNA: TGTGCCAGCAGCCTACTGGACAGGAAGAACACTGAAGCTTTCTTT. Drawing the rest from reference TRBV5-6 and TRBJ1-1, the complete variable domain is DAGVTQSPTHLIKTRGQQVTLRCSPKSGHDTVSWYQQALGQGPQFIFQYYEEEERQRGNFPDRFSGHQFPNYSSELNVNALLLGDSALYLCASSLLDRKNTEAFFGQGTRLTVV.

The rearrangement uses TRBV5-1 and TRBJ2-5, with D possibly matching TRBD2 (7 bases). V shed 0 bases and J shed 5 bases, with 14 bases lying between them. Germline-derived CDR1 and CDR2 are SGHRS and YFSETQ. The CDR3 spans 15 residues. In DNA, the CDR3 is TGCGCCAGCAGCTTGGCTGGGGGGGCCTTGGAGACCCAGTACTTC. Translating it yields CASSLAGGALETQYF. Complete variable domain (other parts from reference TRBV5-1 and TRBJ2-5): KAGVTQTPRYLIKTRGQQVTLSCSPISGHRSVSWYQQTPGQGLQFLFEYFSETQRNKGNFPGRFSGRQFSNSRSEMNVSTLELGDSALYLCASSLAGGALETQYFGPGTRLLVL.

Only one count was recorded for this clone. The genes are TRBV7-8 and TRBJ1-1; the match to TRBD1 covers 8 bases. From germline, CDR1 is SGHVS and CDR2 FQNEAQ. The CDR3 consists of 18 residues. Trimming removed 0 bases from V and 5 bases from J; junction bases left unmatched: 14. CDR3 DNA: TGTGCCAGCAGCTTAGCGCTGGCAGGGGGCTTTGGAGGGACTGAAGCTTTCTTT. The encoded protein is CASSLALAGGFGGTEAFF.

This sequence joins TRBV4-1 and TRBJ2-7; D remains ambiguous. From germline, CDR1 is MGHRA and CDR2 YSYEKL. The CDR3 length is 15 residues. V gave up 0 bases and J gave up 2 bases, with 11 bases separating them. CDR3: CASSQDPGYPYEQYF. DNA for the CDR3: TGCGCCAGCAGCCAAGACCCAGGATACCCCTACGAGCAGTACTTC.

The chain couples TRBV12-5 to TRBJ2-2; 8 positions match TRBD1. The CDR3 contains 14 residues. CDR1 LGHNT and CDR2 FRNRAP come from the germline V gene. V trimming: 7 bases; J trimming: 2 bases; junction bases outside the gene matches: 3. CDR3 nucleotides: TGTGCTAGTGCCCCAGGGGGCAACACCGGGGAGCTGTTTTTT. Translated, it gives CASAPGGNTGELFF.

This clone has just one count. V usage is TRBV3-1 (or the pseudogene TRBV3-2) and J usage is TRBJ1-2; 9 positions agree with TRBD1. The germline V gene encodes CDR1 LGHDT and CDR2 YNNKEL (reference sequence). V was clipped by 4 bases and J by 8 bases; unmatched bases: 11. This CDR3 region has 15 residues. The CDR3: CASSPGQGNRAGYTF. In DNA, the CDR3 is TGTGCCAGCAGCCCCGGACAGGGGAATCGTGCAGGCTACACCTTC.

This clone was found a few times. The CDR3 sequence is CASSHPDRGETQYF. The CDR3 DNA is TGTGCCAGCAGCCACCCGGACAGGGGGGAGACCCAGTACTTC. V is TRBV3-1 (or the pseudogene TRBV3-2) and J is TRBJ2-5, with 10 bases fitting TRBD1. J was trimmed by 5 bases and V by 3 bases; bases with no gene match: 3. Germline values: CDR1 LGHDT, CDR2 YNNKEL (reference sequence). The CDR3 has 14 amino acids.

The genes are TRBV6-1 and TRBJ1-5, with unresolved D. CDR3 length: 14 amino acids. Germline lookup yields CDR1 MNHNS and CDR2 SASEGT. V lost 0 bases and J 4 bases, leaving 7 bases between the germline ends. The CDR3 DNA is TGTGCCAGCAGTGAAGCTGCAGGTAATCAGCCCCAGCATTTT. Translated: CASSEAAGNQPQHF.

Of note for this clone: An end of the junction differs from the germline gene, which may be a read error. V is TRBV7-7 and J is TRBJ2-2; maybe TRBD1 (5 bases). CDR1 and CDR2 (germline): SSHAT, FNYEAQ (reference sequence). CDR3 length: 15 residues. The CDR3 bases are TGTGCTAGCAGCCCAAAGACAGCGAACACCGGGGAGCTGTTTTTT. It codes for CASSPKTANTGELFF.

This clone was seen only a few times. The V and J genes are TRBV7-2 and TRBJ1-5, with D possibly matching TRBD1 (5 bases). Trimming cost V 1 base and J 10 bases, with 11 bases left between them. Germline V lookup: CDR1 SGHTA, CDR2 FQGNSA. The CDR3 has 13 amino acids. The CDR3 region is CASSLGDFIPQHF. The CDR3 nucleotides read TGTGCCAGCAGCTTAGGGGACTTCATCCCCCAGCATTTT. The entire variable domain, with the rest obtained from reference TRBV7-2 and TRBJ1-5, is as follows: GAGVSQSPSNKVTEKGKDVELRCDPISGHTALYWYRQSLGQGLEFLIYFQGNSAPDKSGLPSDRFSAERTGGSVSTLTIQRTQQEDSAVYLCASSLGDFIPQHFGDGTRLSIL.

CDR3 bases: TGTGCCTGGAGTGTGGGGACAGGGATCAATTCACCCCTCCACTTT. It encodes CAWSVGTGINSPLHF. The chain couples TRBV30 to TRBJ1-6; TRBD1 matches at 9 bases. V dropped 0 bases and J dropped 7; count of bases not matched to a gene: 4. Germline-derived CDR1 and CDR2 are GTSNPN and SVGIG (reference sequence). The CDR3 is made up of 15 amino acids.

V gene TRBV7-9 combines with J gene TRBJ1-5; no clear D gene. The CDR3 contains 13 residues. V was clipped by 5 bases and J by 1 base, with 6 bases between them. Per germline, CDR1 SEHNR and CDR2 FQNEAQ (reference sequence). The CDR3 region has the DNA TGTGCCAGCAGCCCGGGGAGCAATCAGCCCCAGCATTTT. Translation: CASSPGSNQPQHF. Full variable domain (missing parts from reference TRBV7-9 and TRBJ1-5): DTGVSQNPRHKITKRGQNVTFRCDPISEHNRLYWYRQTLGQGPEFLTYFQNEAQLEKSRLLSDRFSAERPKGSFSTLEIQRTEQGDSAMYLCASSPGSNQPQHFGDGTRLSIL.

This clone was counted ten times or more. The rearrangement links TRBV5-1 to TRBJ2-5, with 7 bases identical to TRBD1. Germline V gene data show CDR1 as SGHRS and CDR2 as YFSETQ. With 2 bases clipped from V and 11 bases from J, the junction kept 6 bases outside the gene matches. This CDR3 is built from 12 residues. This CDR3 reads CASSFIGDSQYF. The CDR3 coding sequence is TGCGCCAGCAGCTTTATAGGGGACAGTCAGTACTTC.